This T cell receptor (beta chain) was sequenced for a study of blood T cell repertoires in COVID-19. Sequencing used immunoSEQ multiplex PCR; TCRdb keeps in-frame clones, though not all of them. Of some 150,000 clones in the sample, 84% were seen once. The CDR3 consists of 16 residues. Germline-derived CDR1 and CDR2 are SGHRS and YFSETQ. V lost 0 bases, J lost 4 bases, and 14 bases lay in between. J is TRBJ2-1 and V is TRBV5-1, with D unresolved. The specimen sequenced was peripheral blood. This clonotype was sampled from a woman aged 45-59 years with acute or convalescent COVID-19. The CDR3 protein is CASSLEAVADYNEQFF. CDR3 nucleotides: TGCGCCAGCAGCTTGGAGGCGGTCGCGGATTACAATGAGCAGTTCTTC.